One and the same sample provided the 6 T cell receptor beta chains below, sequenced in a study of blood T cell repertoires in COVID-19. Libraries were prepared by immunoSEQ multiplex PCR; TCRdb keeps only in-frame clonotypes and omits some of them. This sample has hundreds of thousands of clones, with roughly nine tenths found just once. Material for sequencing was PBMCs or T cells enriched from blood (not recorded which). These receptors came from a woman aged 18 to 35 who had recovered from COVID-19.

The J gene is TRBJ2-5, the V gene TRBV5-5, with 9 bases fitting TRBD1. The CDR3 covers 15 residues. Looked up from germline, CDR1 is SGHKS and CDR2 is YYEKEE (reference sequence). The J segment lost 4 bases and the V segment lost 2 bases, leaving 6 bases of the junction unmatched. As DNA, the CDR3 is TGTGCCAGCAGCTTACCCCCGACAGGGGGAGAGACCCAGTACTTC. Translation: CASSLPPTGGETQYF.

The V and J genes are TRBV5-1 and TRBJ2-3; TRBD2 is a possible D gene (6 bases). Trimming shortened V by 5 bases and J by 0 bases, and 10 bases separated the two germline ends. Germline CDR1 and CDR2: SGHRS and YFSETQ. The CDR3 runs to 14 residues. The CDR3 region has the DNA TGCGCCAGCAGAAGCGGGTCAAGCACAGATACGCAGTATTTT. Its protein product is CASRSGSSTDTQYF.

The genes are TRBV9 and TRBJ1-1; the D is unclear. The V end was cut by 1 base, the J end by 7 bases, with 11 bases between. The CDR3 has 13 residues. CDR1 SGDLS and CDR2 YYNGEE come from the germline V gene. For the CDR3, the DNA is TGTGCCAGCAGCGTAACGGGAGTCGGTGAAGCTTTCTTT. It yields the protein CASSVTGVGEAFF.

As DNA, the CDR3 is TGTGCCAGCAGTTACGTCCTAACTAGCGGGACGGTCGAGCAGTACTTC. It encodes CASSYVLTSGTVEQYF. The chain uses TRBV6-5 and TRBJ2-7, with 10 bases fitting TRBD2. From germline, CDR1 is MNHEY and CDR2 SVGAGI. With V trimmed by 2 bases and J by 6 bases, 10 bases remained unmatched. The CDR3 has 16 residues.

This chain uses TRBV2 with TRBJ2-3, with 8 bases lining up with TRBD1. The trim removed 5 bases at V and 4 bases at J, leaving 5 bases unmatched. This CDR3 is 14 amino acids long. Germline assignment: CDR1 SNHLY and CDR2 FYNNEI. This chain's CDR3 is CASSPGGAADTQYF. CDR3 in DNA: TGTGCCAGCAGTCCAGGGGGCGCGGCAGATACGCAGTATTTT.

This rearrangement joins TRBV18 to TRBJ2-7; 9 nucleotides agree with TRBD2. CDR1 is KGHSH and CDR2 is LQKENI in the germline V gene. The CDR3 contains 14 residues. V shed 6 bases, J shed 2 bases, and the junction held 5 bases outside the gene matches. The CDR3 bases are TGTGCCAGCTCCGCGGGGGGGCCCCCCTACGAGCAGTACTTC. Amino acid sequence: CASSAGGPPYEQYF.